What follows is one TCR beta chain and its context. No antigen is known for it. The ends were cut back, 1 base at V and 6 bases at J, with 17 bases in the middle. Germline V gives CDR1 DFQATT, CDR2 SNEGSKA (reference sequence). This CDR3 is built from 15 residues. This specimen belongs to a study of blood T cells in healthy people across ages. Study-wide background: T cells yielded about one barcoded beta molecule per two cells through template switching.

Together with a sample-barcoded 5' primer, a J-beta primer mix was included in a second PCR lasting roughly 7 to 11 cycles. TCRdb fed the 5' RACE reads into MiXCR, producing one record per CDR3 protein. Of more than 700,000 distinct CDR3 sequences in the sample, 46% are singletons; the top ten hold 15% to 20%. Whole-study results and caveats: Calculation of diversity from one million T cells yielded estimates considered to be underestimates. Age advanced and TCR beta diversity per million T cells fell, roughly linearly.

The sample comprised blood. This chain joins TRBV20-1 and TRBJ2-3; D is possibly TRBD2 (6 bases). This clonotype originated in a man older than 75 in good health. This chain's CDR3 is CSARGLGGSPDTQYF. CDR3 sequence (DNA): TGCAGTGCTAGAGGGCTAGGAGGGAGTCCTGATACGCAGTATTTT.